The 21 T cell receptor beta chains in this list originate from one sample, sequenced in a study of OX40 agonist ivuxolimab in advanced cancers. Sequenced by immunoSEQ multiplex PCR; TCRdb stores in-frame clones only, minus some. The sample lists tens of thousands of clones; around nine tenths were seen once. Sequences were derived from CD4+ or CD8+ T cells sorted from blood, sampled in a trial of the OX40 agonist ivuxolimab. Receptors were obtained from an adult with an advanced solid tumor such as melanoma, head and neck, liver or kidney cancer.

This rearrangement joins TRBV11-2 to TRBJ1-6, with D maybe TRBD1 (5 bases). Trimming took 3 bases from V and 8 from J, leaving 11 bases between them. Germline V gives CDR1 SGHAT, CDR2 FQNNGV. The CDR3 covers 14 residues. This chain's CDR3 is CASSFWGRDSPLHF. CDR3 DNA sequence: TGTGCCAGCAGCTTCTGGGGCAGAGATTCACCCCTCCACTTT.

V and J are TRBV19 and TRBJ2-6, with D perhaps TRBD2 (5 bases). CDR1 and CDR2 (germline): LNHDA, SQIVND (reference sequence). V lost 7 bases to trimming and J lost 0 bases, with 19 bases between them. The CDR3 runs to 18 residues. CDR3 amino acids: CASMWRAESFSGANVLTF. CDR3 nucleotides: TGTGCCAGTATGTGGCGGGCAGAGTCATTCTCTGGGGCCAACGTCCTGACTTTC.

The chain recombines TRBV25-1 with TRBJ2-1, with 7 bases fitting TRBD2. The CDR3 is made up of 15 amino acids. Germline V gene lookup returns CDR1 MGHDK and CDR2 SYGVNS. Trimming cost V 4 bases and J 0 bases; bases outside gene matches: 3. The CDR3 loop reads CASSGDYSSYNEQFF. CDR3 DNA: TGTGCCAGCAGTGGGGACTATAGCTCCTACAATGAGCAGTTCTTC.

This chain joins TRBV11-2 and TRBJ2-1, with TRBD1 matching 9 bases. Per the germline V gene, CDR1 is SGHAT and CDR2 is FQNNGV. V lost 4 bases and J lost 7; bases outside the gene matches: 5. This CDR3 has 14 amino acids. CDR3 bases: TGTGCCAGCAGCTCGCACAGGGGGCTAAATGAGCAGTTCTTC. Protein sequence: CASSSHRGLNEQFF.

V is TRBV6-5 and J is TRBJ2-7; no reliable D call. Germline V gene data show CDR1 as MNHEY and CDR2 as SVGAGI. CDR3 length: 15 amino acids. With 5 bases removed from V and 2 bases from J, the gap between germline ends came to 16 bases. CDR3 sequence reads: CASSADKQGTYEQYF. The CDR3 nucleotides are TGTGCCAGCAGTGCAGACAAACAAGGTACCTACGAGCAGTACTTC.

This clone was seen just once. The genes are TRBV28 and TRBJ1-4, with D possibly matching TRBD1 (5 bases). CDR1 and CDR2 (germline): MDHEN, SYDVKM. Trimming cost V 6 bases and J 0 bases, with 23 bases left between them. The CDR3 loop spans 19 amino acids. The CDR3 DNA reads TGTGCCAGCAGGACTACAGGATACGACCTCGTGGCAACTAATGAAAAACTGTTTTTT. As protein: CASRTTGYDLVATNEKLFF.

As for this clone: The sample has other DNA sequences that encode this CDR3 too. The gene calls are TRBV10-1 and TRBJ1-2, with D perhaps TRBD1 (5 bases). V gave up 3 bases and J gave up 4 bases, with 9 bases separating them. The germline V gene has CDR1 WNHNN and CDR2 SYGVQD (reference sequence). This CDR3 has 13 amino acids. The CDR3 DNA sequence: TGCGCCAGCAGTGAATCAGGGACCTATGGCTACACCTTC. This sequence encodes CASSESGTYGYTF.

The chain recombines TRBV19 with TRBJ1-2, with D perhaps matching TRBD1 (5 bases). Trimming stripped 4 bases from V and 4 bases from J, with 22 bases between. CDR1 is LNHDA, CDR2 SQIVND, per germline (reference sequence). The CDR3 contains 17 residues. The CDR3 sequence is CASSKSRRDRRPYGYTF. Here the CDR3 DNA reads TGTGCCAGTAGTAAATCCCGTCGGGACCGAAGACCCTATGGCTACACCTTC.

This sequence joins TRBV6-1 and TRBJ2-7; TRBD1 aligns across 7 bases. Germline lookup yields CDR1 MNHNS and CDR2 SASEGT. The CDR3 runs to 16 residues. V lost 1 base and J lost 4; bases outside the gene matches: 10. The CDR3 region is CASSEGRDRVLYEQYF. In DNA, the CDR3 is TGTGCCAGCAGTGAAGGTCGAGACAGGGTGTTGTACGAGCAGTACTTC.

This clone was recorded only once. The rearrangement uses TRBV5-1 and TRBJ1-6; D unclear. CDR1 SGHRS and CDR2 YFSETQ come from the germline V gene. Trimming removed 4 bases from V and 7 bases from J, with 9 bases in between. There are 13 residues in the CDR3. CDR3 region: CASSPQTNSPLHF. The DNA for the CDR3 is TGCGCCAGCAGCCCACAGACAAATTCACCCCTCCACTTT.

This clone was counted a single time. The chain employs TRBV11-3 and TRBJ2-1; D possibly corresponds to TRBD1 (6 bases). The CDR3 spans 12 residues. The V end lost 5 bases, the J end lost 9 bases, and 11 bases lay between the germline ends. Per the germline V gene, CDR1 is SGHNT and CDR2 is YENEEA. Here the CDR3 DNA reads TGTGCCAGCAGCGGAACAGGGTTTGAGCAGTTCTTC. Translated: CASSGTGFEQFF.

The chain employs TRBV30 and TRBJ2-5; TRBD1 is a possible D gene (7 bases). There are 13 residues in the CDR3. The germline gives CDR1 GTSNPN, CDR2 SVGIG (reference sequence). V was clipped by 4 bases and J by 6 bases, with 15 bases between them. CDR3 residues: CAWMTGRIKTQYF. The CDR3 DNA reads TGTGCCTGGATGACAGGGAGGATTAAGACCCAGTACTTC.

The chain combines TRBV18 with TRBJ1-4, with 7 positions matching TRBD1. With V trimmed by 2 bases and J by 8 bases, 5 bases remained unmatched. CDR1 is KGHSH and CDR2 is LQKENI in the germline V gene. The CDR3 is 14 amino acids. CDR3 region: CASSPRGTDEKLFF. CDR3 sequence (DNA): TGTGCCAGCTCACCAAGGGGGACAGACGAAAAACTGTTTTTT.

The chain has TRBV11-1 and TRBJ1-4, with TRBD1 matching over 10 bases. V lost 7 bases to trimming and J lost 7 bases; unmatched junction nucleotides: 3. The CDR3 length is 13 residues. The germline CDR1 and CDR2 sequences are SGHAT and FQDESV (reference sequence). CDR3 protein: CASMGQGSEKLFF. The CDR3 DNA is TGTGCCAGCATGGGACAGGGGAGTGAAAAACTGTTTTTT.

This rearrangement joins TRBV7-3 to TRBJ2-2, with 7 bases matching TRBD2. Per the germline V gene, CDR1 is SGHTA and CDR2 is FQGTGA. CDR3 length: 17 residues. The ends lost 0 bases at V and 0 bases at J; junction bases unmatched: 4. The CDR3 region is CASSLTRLAANTGELFF. The CDR3 DNA reads TGTGCCAGCAGCTTAACAAGGCTAGCGGCGAACACCGGGGAGCTGTTTTTT.

The V call is TRBV27, the J call TRBJ2-2, with 8 bases matching TRBD1. V was clipped by 0 bases and J by 6 bases; unmatched bases: 12. Germline loops: CDR1 MNHEY, CDR2 SMNVEV (reference sequence). This CDR3 region has 18 residues. The CDR3, as DNA: TGTGCCAGCAGTTTATCGCGCAGGGGGCATCTTGGGGCCGGGGAGCTGTTTTTT. Translating it yields CASSLSRRGHLGAGELFF.

This chain joins TRBV6-6 and TRBJ1-1; tentative D call: TRBD1 (5 bases). The CDR3 totals 14 residues. The V and J ends lost 7 bases and 4 bases respectively, with 16 bases between them. Germline V lookup: CDR1 MNHNY, CDR2 SVGAGI (reference sequence). CDR3 coding DNA: TGTGCCAGCAAGAATCCGGGGGTGCGCACTGAAGCTTTCTTT. Translated, it gives CASKNPGVRTEAFF.

The rearrangement uses TRBV29-1 and TRBJ2-2; 12 positions match TRBD2. Per germline, CDR1 SQVTM and CDR2 ANQGSEA. The ends lost 5 bases at V and 4 bases at J; junction bases unmatched: 14. The CDR3 loop spans 18 amino acids. Here the CDR3 reads CSVLAPSTSGRSTGELFF. The CDR3 bases are TGCAGCGTTCTCGCTCCTTCGACTAGCGGGAGAAGCACCGGGGAGCTGTTTTTT.

This chain uses TRBV11-3 with TRBJ2-7; D is perhaps TRBD2 (6 bases). Germline loops: CDR1 SGHNT, CDR2 YENEEA. V was cut by 1 base and J by 3 bases, with 13 bases left in between. The CDR3 has 15 amino acids. The CDR3: CASSLGAGLRYEQYF. CDR3 nucleotides: TGTGCCAGCAGCTTAGGGGCGGGACTTCGCTACGAGCAGTACTTC.

The rearrangement links TRBV2 to TRBJ1-6, with a weak D call TRBD1 (5 bases). Per the germline V gene, CDR1 is SNHLY and CDR2 is FYNNEI. Trimming shortened V by 2 bases and J by 6 bases, and 8 bases separated the two germline ends. The CDR3 is 14 amino acids. CDR3 nucleotide sequence: TGTGCCAGCAGTGAAACGACAGCTAATTCACCCCTCCACTTT. It yields the protein CASSETTANSPLHF.

The genes are TRBV5-8 and TRBJ2-7, with TRBD2 matching over 10 bases. This CDR3 contains 13 residues. CDR1 is SGHTS, CDR2 YDEGEE, per germline. J gave up 5 bases and V 5 bases, and 4 bases lay outside the gene matches. CDR3 nucleotide sequence: TGTGCCAGCAGAGATCTAGCGGGAGACGAGCAGTACTTC. This gives the protein CASRDLAGDEQYF.